Here is one T cell receptor beta chain with its context. Its target is unknown. This specimen belongs to a study of cytomegalovirus exposure and HLA in healthy donors. Study information: 81% of roughly 430 genotyped donors fell in the Caucasian-associated ancestry cluster. Study-level results: Later on, an analysis showed TCR association rates differing by HLA locus, with DRB1 the most and HLA-C the fewest.

This CDR3 spans 15 amino acids. Germline values: CDR1 MDHEN, CDR2 SYDVKM. V lost 11 bases, J lost 2 bases, and 4 bases stayed unmatched. The donors gave bone marrow, and they were healthy. PCR primers comprised 60 Vbeta and 13 Jbeta primers. Profiling relied on immunoSEQ multiplex PCR, and the TCRdb table lists in-frame clones only, not all of them. The sample contains about 160,000 clones, around 78% of which appear only once. The chain carries TRBV28 and TRBJ2-6; 12 bases map to TRBD1. Sequencing was done on a sample of PBMCs. The origin of this receptor is a middle-aged woman in good health and CMV-seronegative. As DNA, the CDR3 is TGTGCCGGAGGGACAGGGGGCACTGGGGCCAACGTCCTGACTTTC. Its translation is CAGGTGGTGANVLTF.